Sequencing of this TCR beta chain was carried out in a study of blood T cell repertoires in COVID-19. Study summary: COVID-19 samples, acute and convalescent, were from the United States, Italy and Spain. T cells, B-cell-depleted T cells, or PBMCs provided the cDNA or gDNA that served as material.

Original methodology: It was from reference gene primer amplification that nucleated cell counts were estimated. The table came from immunoSEQ multiplex PCR; TCRdb's copy has only in-frame clones and leaves some out. V, J and clone size are those of that table, while D and trimming were read from the DNA. The table has a few hundred thousand clones, approximately 80% seen once. In its sample, this clone was seen once. While infection was still active, Seattle patients were enrolled and then followed longitudinally. Trimming left V 1 base short and J 0 bases short, with 7 bases between. This CDR3 comprises 16 residues. The germline CDR1 and CDR2 sequences are SNHLY and FYNNEI.

The TCR comes from a woman aged 80 or over with COVID-19, enrolled during active disease. The sequencing sample was made of peripheral blood. The J gene is TRBJ2-6, the V gene TRBV2; no clear D. This CDR3 reads CASSEGRSSGANVLTF. CDR3 nucleotide sequence: TGTGCCAGCAGTGAAGGGCGGAGCTCTGGGGCCAACGTCCTGACTTTC.